This record covers a single T cell receptor beta chain. Antigen specificity is unknown. This specimen comes from a study of cytomegalovirus exposure and HLA in healthy donors. At the level of the study: Membership in the Caucasian-associated ancestry cluster was found for around 81% of 350 to 450 genotyped donors.

Vbeta (60) and Jbeta (13) primers were used in the PCR. Method: immunoSEQ multiplex PCR; TCRdb's copy keeps in-frame clones and lacks some. Among approximately 100,000 clones listed, less than 80% were seen once. The study's findings and limits: Despite most TCR sequences being rare, some public TCRs occurred in many donors. Certain indistinguishable V segments, among them TRBV6-2 and TRBV6-3, were excluded.

This CDR3 is built from 15 residues. The germline V and J ends were trimmed by 5 bases and 0 bases, with 11 bases remaining between them. The germline V gene encodes CDR1 LNHDA and CDR2 SQIVND (reference sequence). The sequence was obtained from a man aged 25 to 45 in good health and CMV-seropositive. Input material: PBMCs. The rearrangement joins TRBV19 to TRBJ1-3; possibly TRBD1 for D (5 bases). The CDR3 bases are TGTGCCAGTAGTGTGACAGTCTACTCTGGAAACACCATATATTTT. It yields the protein CASSVTVYSGNTIYF. The entire variable domain, with the rest obtained from reference TRBV19 and TRBJ1-3, is as follows: DGGITQSPKYLFRKEGQNVTLSCEQNLNHDAMYWYRQDPGQGLRLIYYSQIVNDFQKGDIAEGYSVSREKKESFPLTVTSAQKNPTAFYLCASSVTVYSGNTIYFGEGSWLTVV.